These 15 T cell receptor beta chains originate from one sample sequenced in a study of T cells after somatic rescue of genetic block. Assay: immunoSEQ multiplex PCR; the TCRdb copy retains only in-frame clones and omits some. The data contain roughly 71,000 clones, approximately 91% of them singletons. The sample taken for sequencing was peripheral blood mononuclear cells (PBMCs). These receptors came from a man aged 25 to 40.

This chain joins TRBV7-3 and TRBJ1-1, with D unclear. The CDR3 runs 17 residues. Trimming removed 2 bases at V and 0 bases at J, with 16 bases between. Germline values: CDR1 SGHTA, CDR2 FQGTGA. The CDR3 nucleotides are TGTGCCAGCAGCTTATTCCCGGCAGTGAGTATGAACACTGAAGCTTTCTTT. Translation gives CASSLFPAVSMNTEAFF.

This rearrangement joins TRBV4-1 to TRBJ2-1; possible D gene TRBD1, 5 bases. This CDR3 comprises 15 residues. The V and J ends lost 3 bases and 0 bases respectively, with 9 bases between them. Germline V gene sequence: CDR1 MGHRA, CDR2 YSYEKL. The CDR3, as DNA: TGCGCCAGCAGCCAGGGGCTTAGCTCCTACAATGAGCAGTTCTTC. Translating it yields CASSQGLSSYNEQFF.

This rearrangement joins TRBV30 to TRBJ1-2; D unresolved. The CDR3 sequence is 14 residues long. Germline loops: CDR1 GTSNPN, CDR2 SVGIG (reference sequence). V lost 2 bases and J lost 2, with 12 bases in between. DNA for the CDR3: TGTGCCTGGAGTACGACGGGGTTAAACTATGGCTACACCTTC. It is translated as CAWSTTGLNYGYTF.

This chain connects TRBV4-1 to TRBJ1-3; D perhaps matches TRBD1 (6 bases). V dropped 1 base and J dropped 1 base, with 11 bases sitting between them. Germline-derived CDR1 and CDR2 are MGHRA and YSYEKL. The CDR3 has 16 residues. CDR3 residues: CASSQAQGSSGNTIYF. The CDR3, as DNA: TGCGCCAGCAGCCAAGCTCAGGGGTCTTCTGGAAACACCATATATTTT.

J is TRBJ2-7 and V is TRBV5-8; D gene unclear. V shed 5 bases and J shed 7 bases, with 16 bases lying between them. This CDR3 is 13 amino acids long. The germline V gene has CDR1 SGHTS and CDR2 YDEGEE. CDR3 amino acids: CASSPTTNGEQYF. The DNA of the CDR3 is TGTGCCAGCAGTCCTACCACGAACGGGGAGCAGTACTTC.

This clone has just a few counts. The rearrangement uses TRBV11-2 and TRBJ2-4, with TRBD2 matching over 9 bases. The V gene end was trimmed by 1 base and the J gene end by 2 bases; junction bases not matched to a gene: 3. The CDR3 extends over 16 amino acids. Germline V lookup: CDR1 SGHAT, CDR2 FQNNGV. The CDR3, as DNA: TGTGCCAGCAGCTTAGGCGGGGGGGCCACCAAAAACATTCAGTACTTC. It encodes CASSLGGGATKNIQYF.

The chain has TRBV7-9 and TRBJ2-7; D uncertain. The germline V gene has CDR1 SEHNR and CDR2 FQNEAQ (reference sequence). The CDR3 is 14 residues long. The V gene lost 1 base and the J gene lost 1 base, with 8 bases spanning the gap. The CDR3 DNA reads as TGTGCCAGCAGCTTAGAGTCCGGTTCCTACGAGCAGTACTTC. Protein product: CASSLESGSYEQYF.

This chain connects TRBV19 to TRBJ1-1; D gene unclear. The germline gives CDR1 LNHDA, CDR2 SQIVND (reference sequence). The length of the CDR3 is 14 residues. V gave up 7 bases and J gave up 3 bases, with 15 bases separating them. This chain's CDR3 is CASTAFLYDTEAFF. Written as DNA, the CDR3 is TGTGCCAGTACCGCCTTTCTCTATGACACTGAAGCTTTCTTT.

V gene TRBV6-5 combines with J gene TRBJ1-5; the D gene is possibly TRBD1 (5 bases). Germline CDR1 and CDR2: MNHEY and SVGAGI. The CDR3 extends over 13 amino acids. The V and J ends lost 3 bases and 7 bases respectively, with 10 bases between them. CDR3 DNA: TGTGCCAGCAGTTATTCCAGGGACCAGCCCCAGCATTTT. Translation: CASSYSRDQPQHF.

The CDR3 bases are TGCGCCAGCAGCTCCGGACAGGGGACAAGCGAGCAGTACTTC. Its translation: CASSSGQGTSEQYF. The chain couples TRBV5-1 to TRBJ2-7, with 9 bases identical to TRBD1. With 3 bases clipped from V and 6 bases from J, the junction kept 7 bases outside the gene matches. Germline V gene data show CDR1 as SGHRS and CDR2 as YFSETQ. This CDR3 contains 14 residues.

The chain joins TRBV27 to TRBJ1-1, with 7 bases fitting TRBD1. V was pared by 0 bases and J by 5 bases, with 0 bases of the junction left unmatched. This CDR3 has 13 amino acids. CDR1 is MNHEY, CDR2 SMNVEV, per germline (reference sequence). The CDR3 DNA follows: TGTGCCAGCAGTTTATCGGGACAGACTGAAGCTTTCTTT. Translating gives CASSLSGQTEAFF.

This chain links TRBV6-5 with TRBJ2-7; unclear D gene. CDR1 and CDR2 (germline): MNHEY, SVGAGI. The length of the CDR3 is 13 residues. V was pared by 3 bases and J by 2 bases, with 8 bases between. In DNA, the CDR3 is TGTGCCAGCAGTTATTCTGGGACCTACGAGCAGTACTTC. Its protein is CASSYSGTYEQYF.

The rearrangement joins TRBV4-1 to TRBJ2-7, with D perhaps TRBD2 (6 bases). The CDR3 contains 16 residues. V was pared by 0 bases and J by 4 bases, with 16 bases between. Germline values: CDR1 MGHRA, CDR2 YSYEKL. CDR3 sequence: CASSQDSRWGGYEQYF. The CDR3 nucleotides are TGCGCCAGCAGCCAAGACAGCAGGTGGGGAGGATACGAGCAGTACTTC.

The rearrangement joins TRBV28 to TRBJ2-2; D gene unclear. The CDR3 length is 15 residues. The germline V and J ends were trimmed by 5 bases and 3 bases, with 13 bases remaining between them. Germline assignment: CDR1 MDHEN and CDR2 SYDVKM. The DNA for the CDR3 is TGTGCCAGCAGTATCCTACGGGCCGACACCGGGGAGCTGTTTTTT. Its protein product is CASSILRADTGELFF.

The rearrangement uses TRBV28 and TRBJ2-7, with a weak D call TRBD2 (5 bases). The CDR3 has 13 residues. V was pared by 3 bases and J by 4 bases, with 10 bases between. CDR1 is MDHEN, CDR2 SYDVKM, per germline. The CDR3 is CASSFGRGYEQYF. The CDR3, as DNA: TGTGCCAGCAGTTTCGGTCGGGGATACGAGCAGTACTTC. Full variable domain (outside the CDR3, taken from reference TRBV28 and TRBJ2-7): DVKVTQSSRYLVKRTGEKVFLECVQDMDHENMFWYRQDPGLGLRLIYFSYDVKMKEKGDIPEGYSVSREKKERFSLILESASTNQTSMYLCASSFGRGYEQYFGPGTRLTVT.